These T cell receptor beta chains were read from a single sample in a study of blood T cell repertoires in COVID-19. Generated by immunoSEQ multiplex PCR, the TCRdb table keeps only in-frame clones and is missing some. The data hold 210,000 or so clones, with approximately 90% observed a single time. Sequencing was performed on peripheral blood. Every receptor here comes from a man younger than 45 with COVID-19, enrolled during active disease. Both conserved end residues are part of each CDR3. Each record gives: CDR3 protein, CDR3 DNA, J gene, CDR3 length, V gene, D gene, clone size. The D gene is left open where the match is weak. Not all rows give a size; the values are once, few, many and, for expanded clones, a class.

CDR3aa: CASSARGGYSYEQYF; CDR3nt: TGTGCCAGTAGTGCCCGAGGGGGTTACTCCTACGAGCAGTACTTC; j_gene: TRBJ2-7; len: 15; v_gene: TRBV19; d_gene: .; abundance: few
CDR3aa: CASSQTPGQGNSPLHF; CDR3nt: TGCGCCAGCAGCCAAACCCCGGGACAGGGTAATTCACCCCTCCACTTT; j_gene: TRBJ1-6; len: 16; v_gene: TRBV4-1; d_gene: TRBD1; abundance: once
CDR3aa: CASSFAGGSGGYTF; CDR3nt: TGTGCCAGCAGCTTCGCCGGAGGGTCCGGCGGCTACACCTTC; j_gene: TRBJ1-2; len: 14; v_gene: TRBV7-9; d_gene: .; abundance: few
CDR3aa: CSVEDKTSGIYEQYF; CDR3nt: TGCAGCGTTGAAGATAAGACTAGCGGGATCTACGAGCAGTACTTC; j_gene: TRBJ2-7; len: 15; v_gene: TRBV29-1; d_gene: TRBD2; abundance: .
CDR3aa: CASSTIAGGWGEQYF; CDR3nt: TGTGCCAGCTCAACCATAGCGGGAGGGTGGGGCGAGCAGTACTTC; j_gene: TRBJ2-7; len: 15; v_gene: TRBV18; d_gene: TRBD2; abundance: .
CDR3aa: CASLGQGTDTQYF; CDR3nt: TGTGCCAGCCTCGGACAGGGCACAGATACGCAGTATTTT; j_gene: TRBJ2-3; len: 13; v_gene: TRBV10-3; d_gene: TRBD1; abundance: .
CDR3aa: CASSTQGNTGYTF; CDR3nt: TGTGCCAGCAGTACACAGGGAAATACGGGCTACACCTTC; j_gene: TRBJ1-2; len: 13; v_gene: TRBV27; d_gene: .; abundance: .
CDR3aa: CASNPGLTNEKLFF; CDR3nt: TGTGCCAGTAACCCAGGGTTAACTAATGAAAAACTGTTTTTT; j_gene: TRBJ1-4; len: 14; v_gene: TRBV19; d_gene: .; abundance: .
CDR3aa: CASSQTGGVTEAFF; CDR3nt: TGTGCCAGCAGCCAGACAGGGGGCGTCACTGAAGCTTTCTTT; j_gene: TRBJ1-1; len: 14; v_gene: TRBV7-9; d_gene: TRBD1; abundance: .
CDR3aa: CASNPRDRATYGYTF; CDR3nt: TGTGCCAGCAACCCCCGGGACAGAGCAACTTATGGCTACACCTTC; j_gene: TRBJ1-2; len: 15; v_gene: TRBV6-2/TRBV6-3; d_gene: TRBD1; abundance: .
CDR3aa: CAILRRGYYGYTF; CDR3nt: TGTGCCATCCTTCGTCGGGGGTACTATGGCTACACCTTC; j_gene: TRBJ1-2; len: 13; v_gene: TRBV6-5; d_gene: .; abundance: .
CDR3aa: CASSSSGGASHTQYF; CDR3nt: TGTGCCAGCAGCTCTAGCGGGGGGGCTTCACATACGCAGTATTTT; j_gene: TRBJ2-3; len: 15; v_gene: TRBV3-1/TRBV3-2; d_gene: TRBD2; abundance: .
CDR3aa: CASRQTNSPLHF; CDR3nt: TGTGCCAGCAGACAGACGAATTCACCCCTCCACTTT; j_gene: TRBJ1-6; len: 12; v_gene: TRBV2; d_gene: .; abundance: .
CDR3aa: CASSPEGQGDAEAFF; CDR3nt: TGTGCCAGCAGCCCAGAGGGACAGGGAGACGCTGAAGCTTTCTTT; j_gene: TRBJ1-1; len: 15; v_gene: TRBV9; d_gene: TRBD1; abundance: .
CDR3aa: CASSLMGAYGYTF; CDR3nt: TGCGCCAGCAGCTTGATGGGGGCGTATGGCTACACCTTC; j_gene: TRBJ1-2; len: 13; v_gene: TRBV5-1; d_gene: .; abundance: .
CDR3aa: CASSSSGTGGRAFF; CDR3nt: TGTGCCAGCAGTTCCTCCGGGACAGGGGGCCGAGCTTTCTTT; j_gene: TRBJ1-1; len: 14; v_gene: TRBV6-2/TRBV6-3; d_gene: TRBD1; abundance: .
CDR3aa: CASSVKIGGRAGDEQFF; CDR3nt: TGTGCCAGCAGCGTTAAGATCGGCGGGAGGGCCGGAGATGAGCAGTTCTTC; j_gene: TRBJ2-1; len: 17; v_gene: TRBV11-2; d_gene: TRBD2; abundance: .
CDR3aa: CASSTGAYQPQHF; CDR3nt: TGTGCCAGCAGTACAGGTGCTTATCAGCCCCAGCATTTT; j_gene: TRBJ1-5; len: 13; v_gene: TRBV2; d_gene: .; abundance: .
CDR3aa: CATSDPKTGGKYNEQFF; CDR3nt: TGTGCCACCAGTGATCCCAAGACAGGGGGCAAATACAATGAGCAGTTCTTC; j_gene: TRBJ2-1; len: 17; v_gene: TRBV24-1; d_gene: TRBD1; abundance: .
CDR3aa: CASSRSSWTGDMNTEAFF; CDR3nt: TGTGCCAGCAGCCGATCCTCTTGGACAGGGGACATGAACACTGAAGCTTTCTTT; j_gene: TRBJ1-1; len: 18; v_gene: TRBV3-1/TRBV3-2; d_gene: TRBD1; abundance: .
CDR3aa: CASSSTGEGANVLTF; CDR3nt: TGTGCCAGCAGCTCGACAGGGGAGGGGGCCAACGTCCTGACTTTC; j_gene: TRBJ2-6; len: 15; v_gene: TRBV28; d_gene: TRBD1; abundance: .
CDR3aa: CASRRQGTGELFF; CDR3nt: TGTGCCAGCAGAAGACAGGGCACCGGGGAGCTGTTTTTT; j_gene: TRBJ2-2; len: 13; v_gene: TRBV12-3/TRBV12-4; d_gene: TRBD1; abundance: .
CDR3aa: CASSLGSSPGVEQFF; CDR3nt: TGTGCCAGCAGCCTCGGGTCCTCTCCCGGGGTTGAGCAGTTCTTC; j_gene: TRBJ2-1; len: 15; v_gene: TRBV9; d_gene: .; abundance: .
CDR3aa: CASSQLDSYNEQFF; CDR3nt: TGTGCCAGCAGCCAACTAGACTCCTACAATGAGCAGTTCTTC; j_gene: TRBJ2-1; len: 14; v_gene: TRBV3-1/TRBV3-2; d_gene: .; abundance: .
CDR3aa: CATRSQGVETGELFF; CDR3nt: TGTGCCACCCGAAGTCAGGGGGTAGAAACCGGGGAGCTGTTTTTT; j_gene: TRBJ2-2; len: 15; v_gene: TRBV2; d_gene: TRBD1; abundance: .
CDR3aa: CASSPAGGKNEQYF; CDR3nt: TGTGCCAGCAGCCCGGCGGGGGGCAAGAACGAGCAGTACTTC; j_gene: TRBJ2-7; len: 14; v_gene: TRBV5-4; d_gene: TRBD2; abundance: .
CDR3aa: CASSGLAGDTQYF; CDR3nt: TGTGCCAGCAGTGGACTAGCGGGGGATACGCAGTATTTT; j_gene: TRBJ2-3; len: 13; v_gene: TRBV2; d_gene: TRBD2; abundance: .
CDR3aa: CASSLSDGELFF; CDR3nt: TGTGCCAGCAGCTTAAGCGACGGGGAGCTGTTTTTT; j_gene: TRBJ2-2; len: 12; v_gene: TRBV5-6; d_gene: .; abundance: few
CDR3aa: CASSYLWLASSYEQYF; CDR3nt: TGTGCCAGCAGCTATCTTTGGCTAGCGAGTTCCTACGAGCAGTACTTC; j_gene: TRBJ2-7; len: 16; v_gene: TRBV11-1; d_gene: .; abundance: .
CDR3aa: CASSYTRTSRYEQYF; CDR3nt: TGTGCCAGCAGTTACACCCGGACTAGCCGCTACGAGCAGTACTTC; j_gene: TRBJ2-7; len: 15; v_gene: TRBV6-5; d_gene: TRBD2; abundance: .
CDR3aa: CASSIQGRNSPLHF; CDR3nt: TGTGCCAGTAGTATACAGGGAAGAAATTCACCCCTCCACTTT; j_gene: TRBJ1-6; len: 14; v_gene: TRBV19; d_gene: .; abundance: .
CDR3aa: CASKRSSYNSPLHF; CDR3nt: TGTGCCAGCAAGAGGAGCTCCTATAATTCACCCCTCCACTTT; j_gene: TRBJ1-6; len: 14; v_gene: TRBV2; d_gene: .; abundance: .
CDR3aa: CASSSLLAGEGEQYF; CDR3nt: TGCGCCAGCAGCTCCCTACTAGCGGGAGAGGGCGAGCAGTACTTC; j_gene: TRBJ2-7; len: 15; v_gene: TRBV5-1; d_gene: TRBD2; abundance: .
CDR3aa: CASSLARQGSADLKTNYGYTF; CDR3nt: TGCGCCAGCAGCTTGGCTCGACAGGGAAGCGCCGACTTAAAAACTAACTATGGCTACACCTTC; j_gene: TRBJ1-2; len: 21; v_gene: TRBV5-1; d_gene: TRBD1; abundance: .
CDR3aa: CATSDPGGANTGELFF; CDR3nt: TGTGCCACCAGTGACCCAGGGGGCGCGAACACCGGGGAGCTGTTTTTT; j_gene: TRBJ2-2; len: 16; v_gene: TRBV24-1; d_gene: TRBD1; abundance: .
CDR3aa: CASSPAGARDFYGYTF; CDR3nt: TGTGCCAGCAGCCCCGCCGGAGCTAGAGACTTCTATGGCTACACCTTC; j_gene: TRBJ1-2; len: 16; v_gene: TRBV7-9; d_gene: .; abundance: .
CDR3aa: CASSLTSGSLDDEQYF; CDR3nt: TGTGCCAGCAGCTTAACTAGCGGGAGTCTGGATGACGAGCAGTACTTC; j_gene: TRBJ2-7; len: 16; v_gene: TRBV7-3; d_gene: TRBD2; abundance: .
CDR3aa: CASSLATGTLEAFF; CDR3nt: TGTGCCAGCAGCTTGGCCACCGGGACACTTGAAGCTTTCTTT; j_gene: TRBJ1-1; len: 14; v_gene: TRBV5-4; d_gene: .; abundance: .
CDR3aa: CASSYSGTVNTEAFF; CDR3nt: TGTGCCAGCAGTTACTCCGGGACAGTGAACACTGAAGCTTTCTTT; j_gene: TRBJ1-1; len: 15; v_gene: TRBV6-5; d_gene: TRBD1; abundance: .
CDR3aa: CASRPVAGVEQFF; CDR3nt: TGTGCCTCCCGTCCCGTAGCGGGAGTTGAGCAGTTCTTC; j_gene: TRBJ2-1; len: 13; v_gene: TRBV28; d_gene: TRBD2; abundance: .
CDR3aa: CASSPGTGLYEQYF; CDR3nt: TGTGCCAGCAGCCCCGGGACAGGACTCTACGAGCAGTACTTC; j_gene: TRBJ2-7; len: 14; v_gene: TRBV7-9; d_gene: TRBD1; abundance: .
CDR3aa: CASSPRGEGEQFF; CDR3nt: TGTGCCAGCAGCCCCCGCGGTGAGGGTGAGCAGTTCTTC; j_gene: TRBJ2-1; len: 13; v_gene: TRBV9; d_gene: .; abundance: .
CDR3aa: CASSLPGQGTEAFF; CDR3nt: TGTGCCAGCAGTTTACCCGGACAGGGCACTGAAGCTTTCTTT; j_gene: TRBJ1-1; len: 14; v_gene: TRBV28; d_gene: TRBD1; abundance: .
CDR3aa: CASSWSSYEQYF; CDR3nt: TGTGCCAGCAGCTGGAGCTCCTACGAGCAGTACTTC; j_gene: TRBJ2-7; len: 12; v_gene: TRBV3-1/TRBV3-2; d_gene: .; abundance: .
CDR3aa: CASSYRSQPQHF; CDR3nt: TGTGCCAGCAGTTATAGAAGTCAGCCCCAGCATTTT; j_gene: TRBJ1-5; len: 12; v_gene: TRBV6-1; d_gene: .; abundance: .
CDR3aa: CASSILRGISYEQYF; CDR3nt: TGTGCCAGCAGCATATTACGGGGGATCTCCTACGAGCAGTACTTC; j_gene: TRBJ2-7; len: 15; v_gene: TRBV11-2; d_gene: .; abundance: .
CDR3aa: CASSDGASGHTDTQYF; CDR3nt: TGTGCCAGCAGTGACGGGGCTAGCGGGCACACAGATACGCAGTATTTT; j_gene: TRBJ2-3; len: 16; v_gene: TRBV6-4; d_gene: TRBD2; abundance: few
CDR3aa: CASSYPTSGPSYNEQFF; CDR3nt: TGTGCCAGCAGTTACCCGACTAGCGGCCCCTCCTACAATGAGCAGTTCTTC; j_gene: TRBJ2-1; len: 17; v_gene: TRBV6-2/TRBV6-3; d_gene: TRBD2; abundance: .
CDR3aa: CASSPGTGNYGYTF; CDR3nt: TGTGCCAGCAGCCCAGGGACAGGGAACTATGGCTACACCTTC; j_gene: TRBJ1-2; len: 14; v_gene: TRBV5-4; d_gene: TRBD1; abundance: .
CDR3aa: CASSITGQGVVNKYF; CDR3nt: TGTGCCAGCAGTATAACGGGACAGGGAGTCGTGAATAAGTACTTC; j_gene: TRBJ2-7; len: 15; v_gene: TRBV28; d_gene: TRBD1; abundance: few
CDR3aa: CASSFLTGRKDEKLFF; CDR3nt: TGTGCCAGCAGTTTTTTAACAGGGAGAAAGGACGAAAAACTGTTTTTT; j_gene: TRBJ1-4; len: 16; v_gene: TRBV28; d_gene: .; abundance: .
CDR3aa: CASSETGSGTEAFF; CDR3nt: TGTGCCAGCTCAGAGACAGGGTCGGGGACTGAAGCTTTCTTT; j_gene: TRBJ1-1; len: 14; v_gene: TRBV18; d_gene: TRBD1; abundance: .
CDR3aa: CASTMAPTEAFF; CDR3nt: TGTGCCTCTACTATGGCGCCCACTGAAGCTTTCTTT; j_gene: TRBJ1-1; len: 12; v_gene: TRBV7-8; d_gene: .; abundance: .
CDR3aa: CASSFGQGHEKLFF; CDR3nt: TGTGCCAGCAGCTTCGGACAGGGTCATGAAAAACTGTTTTTT; j_gene: TRBJ1-4; len: 14; v_gene: TRBV5-8; d_gene: TRBD1; abundance: .
CDR3aa: CASSHGTGGVEQFF; CDR3nt: TGTGCCAGCAGCCATGGGACAGGGGGTGTCGAGCAGTTCTTC; j_gene: TRBJ2-1; len: 14; v_gene: TRBV4-2; d_gene: TRBD1; abundance: .
CDR3aa: CASSPGQVEYEQYF; CDR3nt: TGCGCCAGCAGTCCGGGACAGGTCGAATACGAGCAGTACTTC; j_gene: TRBJ2-7; len: 14; v_gene: TRBV10-2; d_gene: TRBD1; abundance: .
CDR3aa: CASTPFLDSNYGYTF; CDR3nt: TGTGCCAGTACCCCTTTTCTTGACAGTAACTATGGCTACACCTTC; j_gene: TRBJ1-2; len: 15; v_gene: TRBV19; d_gene: .; abundance: .